This T cell receptor beta chain was sequenced for a study of OX40 agonist ivuxolimab in advanced cancers. About the study: Therapy given before enrollment (anti-PD-1, anti-PD-L1 or anti-CTLA-4) was allowed, and around 44% had some. Partial responses, seen in three patients, involved one hepatocellular carcinoma and two cutaneous melanomas.

This CDR3 is built from 13 residues. V was pared by 3 bases and J by 11 bases, with 7 bases of the junction left unmatched. Germline CDR1 PRHDT, CDR2 FYEKMQ (reference sequence). Assay: immunoSEQ multiplex PCR; the TCRdb copy retains only in-frame clones and omits some. The table records about 76,000 clones, approximately 86% of them present only once. This specimen was CD4+ or CD8+ T cells sorted from blood, taken in a trial of the OX40 agonist ivuxolimab. The chain has TRBV13 and TRBJ2-1; 7 nucleotides match TRBD1. The receptor's source is an adult with an advanced solid tumor such as melanoma, head and neck, liver or kidney cancer. The CDR3 spells CASSLDRKGKQFF. The CDR3 DNA sequence: TGTGCCAGCAGCTTGGACAGGAAGGGGAAGCAGTTCTTC.